This passage covers 11 T cell receptor beta chains from one sample sequenced in a study of blood T cell repertoires in COVID-19. Sequencing was performed with immunoSEQ multiplex PCR; in TCRdb, only in-frame clones are kept and a portion is missing. This table holds around 320,000 clones, just under 90% found once. The sequenced sample consisted of PBMCs or T cells enriched from blood (not recorded which). These receptors all stem from a woman aged 45-65 years who had been exposed to COVID-19.

J is TRBJ2-3 and V is TRBV5-1, with unresolved D. CDR1 is SGHRS and CDR2 is YFSETQ in the germline V gene. Trimming took off 0 bases at V and 4 bases at J, with 15 bases between the two ends. The CDR3 contains 16 residues. The CDR3 here is CASSLGPSPGADTQYF. In DNA, the CDR3 is TGCGCCAGCAGCTTGGGTCCTAGTCCTGGCGCAGATACGCAGTATTTT.

This sequence joins TRBV5-8 and TRBJ1-1; possibly TRBD1 for D (5 bases). V was shortened by 1 base and J by 0 bases, with 10 bases between the two germline ends. The germline gives CDR1 SGHTS, CDR2 YDEGEE. This CDR3 is 15 amino acids long. The DNA for the CDR3 is TGTGCCAGCAGCTTGAAAGACAGCTTGAACACTGAAGCTTTCTTT. Amino acids: CASSLKDSLNTEAFF.

The genes are TRBV18 and TRBJ2-1, with D tentatively TRBD1 (6 bases). Germline CDR1 is KGHSH and CDR2 is LQKENI. V was clipped by 1 base and J by 0 bases, with 7 bases between them. CDR3 length: 15 residues. This chain's CDR3 is CASSPLRGSYNEQFF. The CDR3 region has the DNA TGTGCCAGCTCACCACTCAGGGGCTCCTACAATGAGCAGTTCTTC.

This CDR3 is CASSPYRGRNEKLFF. The CDR3 DNA reads TGCGCCAGCAGCCCCTACAGGGGGCGAAATGAAAAACTGTTTTTT. The chain carries TRBV4-1 and TRBJ1-4; 9 nucleotides match TRBD1. Germline trimming cut 4 bases from V and 5 bases from J; bases unmatched to any gene: 5. This CDR3 is 15 amino acids long. Germline V gives CDR1 MGHRA, CDR2 YSYEKL.

J is TRBJ1-5 and V is TRBV7-8; a weak D match, TRBD1 (5 bases). Deletions cut 1 base from V and 5 bases from J, with 12 bases between. Looked up from germline, CDR1 is SGHVS and CDR2 is FQNEAQ. This CDR3 region has 15 residues. In DNA, the CDR3 is TGTGCCAGCAGCTTAGATTGGGGGGGGGATCAGCCCCAGCATTTT. The encoded protein is CASSLDWGGDQPQHF.

The CDR3 is CASRQTPRGTEAFF. CDR3 nucleotides: TGCGCCAGCAGGCAGACTCCCCGGGGCACTGAAGCTTTCTTT. The chain is built from TRBV5-1 and TRBJ1-1; unclear D gene. Trimming pared 5 bases from V and 4 bases from J, leaving 15 bases between. Per the germline V gene, CDR1 is SGHRS and CDR2 is YFSETQ. The CDR3 runs to 14 residues.

The chain joins TRBV19 to TRBJ1-6, with a weak D call TRBD1 (6 bases). This CDR3 is built from 16 residues. Looked up from germline, CDR1 is LNHDA and CDR2 is SQIVND (reference sequence). V gave up 5 bases and J gave up 4 bases, with 15 bases separating them. Here the CDR3 DNA reads TGTGCCAGTAGTCGGGACACGGACCGTTATAATTCACCCCTCCACTTT. Protein: CASSRDTDRYNSPLHF.

The chain uses TRBV6-1 and TRBJ2-2; possible D gene TRBD2, 5 bases. CDR3 length equals 16 residues. The V end was cut by 1 base, the J end by 4 bases, with 13 bases between. Germline lookup yields CDR1 MNHNS and CDR2 SASEGT. CDR3: CASSEGTGGRTGELFF. CDR3 coding DNA: TGTGCCAGCAGTGAAGGGACGGGCGGGCGCACCGGGGAGCTGTTTTTT.

This clone was seen a few times. V and J are TRBV18 and TRBJ1-1, with unresolved D. V lost 3 bases and J 1 base, leaving 9 bases between the germline ends. The CDR3 spans 14 residues. Germline V gene data show CDR1 as KGHSH and CDR2 as LQKENI. In DNA, the CDR3 is TGTGCCAGCTCACCCCCTGGGCCGAACACTGAAGCTTTCTTT. This sequence encodes CASSPPGPNTEAFF. Full variable domain (rest looked up from reference TRBV18 and TRBJ1-1): NAGVMQNPRHLVRRRGQEARLRCSPMKGHSHVYWYRQLPEEGLKFMVYLQKENIIDESGMPKERFSAEFPKEGPSILRIQQVVRGDSAAYFCASSPPGPNTEAFFGQGTRLTVV.

The rearrangement uses TRBV3-1 (or the pseudogene TRBV3-2) and TRBJ1-6; D may be TRBD1 (6 bases). This CDR3 comprises 18 residues. V lost 1 base to trimming and J lost 10 bases, with 23 bases between them. Germline-derived CDR1 and CDR2 are LGHDT and YNNKEL (reference sequence). The CDR3 loop is CASSQVLGDYRAGSPLHF. As DNA, the CDR3 is TGTGCCAGCAGCCAAGTTTTGGGGGACTACAGGGCCGGCTCACCCCTCCACTTT.

This chain joins TRBV28 and TRBJ2-3; TRBD1 matches at 11 bases. The germline CDR1 and CDR2 sequences are MDHEN and SYDVKM. The V gene end was trimmed by 5 bases and the J gene end by 5 bases; junction bases not matched to a gene: 6. The length of the CDR3 is 15 residues. CDR3 region: CASSAPGQGGDTQYF. The CDR3 DNA follows: TGTGCCAGCAGTGCGCCGGGACAGGGGGGAGATACGCAGTATTTT.